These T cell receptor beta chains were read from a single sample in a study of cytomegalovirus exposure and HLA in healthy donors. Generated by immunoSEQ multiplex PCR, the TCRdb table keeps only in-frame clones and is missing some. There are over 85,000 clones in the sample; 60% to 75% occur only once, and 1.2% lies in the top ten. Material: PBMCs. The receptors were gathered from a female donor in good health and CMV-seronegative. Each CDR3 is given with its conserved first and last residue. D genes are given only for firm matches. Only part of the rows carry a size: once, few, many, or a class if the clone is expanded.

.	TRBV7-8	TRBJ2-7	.	TGTGCCAGCAGCTTATTTGCCCAGGTCGTGTACGAGCAGTACTTC	CASSLFAQVVYEQYF
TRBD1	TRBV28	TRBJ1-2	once	TGTGCCAGCAGTCTCCTGGGACAGGGGAACTATGGCTACACCTTC	CASSLLGQGNYGYTF
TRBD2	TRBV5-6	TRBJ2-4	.	TGTGCCAGCAGCATCATCGGGAGGGCGGTGAACATTCAGTACTTC	CASSIIGRAVNIQYF
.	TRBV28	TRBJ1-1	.	TGTGCCAGCAGTTTTCAGGGTGGGACTGAAGCTTTCTTT	CASSFQGGTEAFF
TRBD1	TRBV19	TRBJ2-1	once	TGTGCCAGCAGACAGGGGAGAAACAATGAGCAGTTCTTC	CASRQGRNNEQFF
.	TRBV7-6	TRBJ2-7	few	TGTGCCAGCAGCTTAGCGGTTAGCGCCTCCTACGAGCAGTACTTC	CASSLAVSASYEQYF
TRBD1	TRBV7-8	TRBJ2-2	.	TGTGCCAGCAGCTTAGCCGGACAGGGAATGGTGACCGGGGAGCTGTTTTTT	CASSLAGQGMVTGELFF
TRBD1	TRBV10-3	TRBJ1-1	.	TGTGCCATCAGTGCAGGACAGGGGGGAGCTGAAGCTTTCTTT	CAISAGQGGAEAFF
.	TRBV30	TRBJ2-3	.	TGTGCCTGGAATAGACAGACCCAGGGAGATACGCAGTATTTT	CAWNRQTQGDTQYF
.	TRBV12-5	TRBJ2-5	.	TGTGCTAGTGGTTTCCAGGGCCCAGAGACCCAGTACTTC	CASGFQGPETQYF
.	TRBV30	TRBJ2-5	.	TGTGCCTGGAGTGTAACAGGGTGGGAGACCCAGTACTTC	CAWSVTGWETQYF
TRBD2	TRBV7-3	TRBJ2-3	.	TGTGCCAGCAGCTTAATGCCCACTAGCGGGAGACCAGATACGCAGTATTTT	CASSLMPTSGRPDTQYF
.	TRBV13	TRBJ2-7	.	TGTGCCAGCAGCGCCAAAGCGTTTGGCGAGCAGTACTTC	CASSAKAFGEQYF
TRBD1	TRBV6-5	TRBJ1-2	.	TGTGCCAGCAGAACCTCGACGACAGGGGTGTTTGGCTACACCTTC	CASRTSTTGVFGYTF
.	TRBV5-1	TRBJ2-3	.	TGCGCCAGCAGCTTGGATGGCGGGCTACGCACAGCGGATACGCAGTATTTT	CASSLDGGLRTADTQYF
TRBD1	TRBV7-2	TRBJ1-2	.	TGTGCCAGCAGCTTAGTGGGACAGGGGGCCGGTGGCTACACCTTC	CASSLVGQGAGGYTF
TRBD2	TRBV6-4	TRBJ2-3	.	TGTGCCAGCAGTGACTCGGGGGCAGGACTAGCGGGAGGGGGTGGTACGCAGTATTTT	CASSDSGAGLAGGGGTQYF
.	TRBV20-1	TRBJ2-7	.	TGCAGTGCTAGCGGCGGACAAATACAGTACTTC	CSASGGQIQYF
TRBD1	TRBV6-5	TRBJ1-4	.	TGTGCCAGCAGCGGGACAGGGGAACAACTGTTTTTT	CASSGTGEQLFF
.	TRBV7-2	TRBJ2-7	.	TGTGCCAGCAGCTTCTTACAGAGCACCTACGAGCAGTACTTC	CASSFLQSTYEQYF
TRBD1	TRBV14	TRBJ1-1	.	TGTGCCAGCAGCCGAGGACAGGGGTTCACTGAAGCTTTCTTT	CASSRGQGFTEAFF
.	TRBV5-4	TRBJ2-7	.	TGTGCCAGCAGCGCTGACAGGACCTACGAGCAGTACTTC	CASSADRTYEQYF
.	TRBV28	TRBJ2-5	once	TGTGCCAGCAGTCCCCCCCAGCAGGCGGAGACCCAGTACTTC	CASSPPQQAETQYF
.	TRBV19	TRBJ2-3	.	TGTGCCAGTAGTTTCACGGGAGCGAGCACAGATACGCAGTATTTT	CASSFTGASTDTQYF
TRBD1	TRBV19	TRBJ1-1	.	TGTGCCAGTAACCCCGAGACAGGGTACACTGAAGCTTTCTTT	CASNPETGYTEAFF
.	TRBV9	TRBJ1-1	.	TGTGCCAGCAGCGTATCGGACAAGGGCACTGAAGCTTTCTTT	CASSVSDKGTEAFF
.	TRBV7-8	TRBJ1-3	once	TGTGCCAGCAGCTTAGGGGACAACCGAAACACCATATATTTT	CASSLGDNRNTIYF
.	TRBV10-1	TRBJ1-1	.	TGCGCCAGCAGTGGGGTCCGACTTGGATGGACTGAAGCTTTCTTT	CASSGVRLGWTEAFF
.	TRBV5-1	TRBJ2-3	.	TGCGCCAGCAGCTTGGACATCCGCACAGATACGCAGTATTTT	CASSLDIRTDTQYF
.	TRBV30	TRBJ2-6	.	TGTGCCTGGGGACAGTCCTCTGGGGCCAACGTCCTGACTTTC	CAWGQSSGANVLTF
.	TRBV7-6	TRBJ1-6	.	TGTGCCAGCAGCCCCAACGGAAGGGGTAATTCACCCCTCCACTTT	CASSPNGRGNSPLHF
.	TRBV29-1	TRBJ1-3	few	TGCAGCGTTGCATCTAGTGGAAACACCATATATTTT	CSVASSGNTIYF
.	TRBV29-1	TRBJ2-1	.	TGCAGCCTTGGCCTGAGGGCCAATGAGCAGTTCTTC	CSLGLRANEQFF
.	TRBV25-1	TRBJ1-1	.	TGTGCCAGCAGTGGTCGGCAGGGAACTGAAGCTTTCTTT	CASSGRQGTEAFF
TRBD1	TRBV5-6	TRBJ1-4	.	TGTGCCAGCAGCTTGGCAGGGGGTAATGAAAAACTGTTTTTT	CASSLAGGNEKLFF
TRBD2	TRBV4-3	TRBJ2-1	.	TGCGCCAGCAGCCAAACTAGCGGGGGATACAATGAGCAGTTCTTC	CASSQTSGGYNEQFF
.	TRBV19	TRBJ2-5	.	TGTGCCAGTAGTATCCAGGGGGGTCAAGAGACCCAGTACTTC	CASSIQGGQETQYF
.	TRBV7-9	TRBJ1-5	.	TGTGCCAGCAGCTTAGACATTTCTCAGCCCCAGCATTTT	CASSLDISQPQHF
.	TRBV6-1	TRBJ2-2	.	TGTGCCAGCAGTGAAGAGGCGACGGGGTCGGCCGGCGGGGAGCTGTTTTTT	CASSEEATGSAGGELFF
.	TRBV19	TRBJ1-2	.	TGTGCCAGTAGAAGCGACAGTCTAGCTAACTATGGCTACACCTTC	CASRSDSLANYGYTF
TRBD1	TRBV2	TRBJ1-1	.	TGTGCCAGCAGGGGGCAGGGGGTGAGCACTGAAGCTTTCTTT	CASRGQGVSTEAFF